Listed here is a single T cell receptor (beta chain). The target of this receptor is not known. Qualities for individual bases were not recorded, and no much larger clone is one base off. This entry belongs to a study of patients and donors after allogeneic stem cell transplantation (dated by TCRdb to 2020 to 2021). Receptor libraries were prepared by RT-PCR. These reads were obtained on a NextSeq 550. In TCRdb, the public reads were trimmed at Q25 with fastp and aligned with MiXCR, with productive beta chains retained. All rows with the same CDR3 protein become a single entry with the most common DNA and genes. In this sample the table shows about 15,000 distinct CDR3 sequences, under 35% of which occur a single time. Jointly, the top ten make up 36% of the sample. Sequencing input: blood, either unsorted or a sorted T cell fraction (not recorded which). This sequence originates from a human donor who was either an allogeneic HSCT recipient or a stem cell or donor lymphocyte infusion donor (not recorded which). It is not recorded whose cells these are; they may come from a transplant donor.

CDR3 protein: CAISRQGLNYGYTF. The DNA sequence follows: TGTGCCATCAGTAGACAGGGCCTAAACTATGGCTACACCTTC. The V and J segments used are TRBV10-3 and TRBJ1-2; 7 nucleotides in the junction match TRBD1. Reading from cysteine to phenylalanine, the CDR3 counts 14 amino acids. CDR3 DNA only is kept here, 42 bases in frame from base 1. Ends trimmed: V by 5 bases, J by 2 bases; bases unmatched to a gene: 5. CDR1 ENHRY and CDR2 SYGVKD were looked up in the germline V gene.